This passage covers 7 T cell receptor beta chains from one sample sequenced in a study of CXCR3-negative and CXCR3-positive naive CD8 T cells. All TRB cDNA libraries came from 5' RACE performed with UMI labels. With the 5' RACE reads reprocessed, TCRdb shows one record per CDR3 protein and no DNA. Recorded for this sample: some 68,000 distinct CDR3 sequences. Notes on the study in general: Against CXCR3-negative naive cells, CXCR3-positive naive cells showed more hydrophobic TRB CDR3s.

Their antigens remain unidentified. Sequencing used naive CXCR3+ CD8+ T cells from blood. Described subset: CD45RO-CCR7+CD27+CD95- naive CD8+ T cells expressing CXCR3 (TNR3+). Every receptor here comes from a human donor in good health. Some clones in this sample may be carry-over from other donors' samples.

This chain uses TRBV6-5 with TRBJ2-7. Germline CDR1 MNHEY, CDR2 SVGAGI. The CDR3 extends over 13 amino acids. CDR3 residues: CASSYYRSYEQYF.

The rearrangement uses TRBV27 and TRBJ1-5; the D gene TCRdb calls, TRBD1, cannot be checked with no DNA. In germline, CDR1 is MNHEY, CDR2 SMNVEV (reference sequence). This CDR3 is built from 15 residues. CDR3 in amino acids: CASSFLGGLGQPQHF.

The chain links TRBV2 to TRBJ2-1. This CDR3 contains 15 residues. CDR1 and CDR2 (germline): SNHLY, FYNNEI. The CDR3 region is CASSEAGIFANEQFF.

This sequence joins TRBV27 and TRBJ2-7; TCRdb picks TRBD1, but there is no DNA to check that call. Germline CDR1 is MNHEY and CDR2 is SMNVEV (reference sequence). The CDR3 covers 15 residues. The CDR3 is CASSSQGGVAYEQYF.

The chain employs TRBV14 and TRBJ2-1; the D call of TRBD1 rests on TCRdb alone, since no DNA is present to check it. Looked up from germline, CDR1 is SGHDN and CDR2 is FVKESK. The CDR3 runs 17 residues. CDR3 protein: CASSQDFRGVQYNEQFF.

The chain links TRBV29-1 to TRBJ2-7; the TCRdb D gene call, TRBD1, has no DNA to confirm it. Germline CDR1 SQVTM, CDR2 ANQGSEA. This CDR3 is 13 amino acids long. CDR3 protein: CSVEGDRGQEQYF.

This chain uses TRBV7-6 with TRBJ1-6. This CDR3 contains 15 residues. Germline CDR1 reads SGHVS; CDR2 reads FNYEAQ. The chain's CDR3 is CASSLEASYNSPLHF.